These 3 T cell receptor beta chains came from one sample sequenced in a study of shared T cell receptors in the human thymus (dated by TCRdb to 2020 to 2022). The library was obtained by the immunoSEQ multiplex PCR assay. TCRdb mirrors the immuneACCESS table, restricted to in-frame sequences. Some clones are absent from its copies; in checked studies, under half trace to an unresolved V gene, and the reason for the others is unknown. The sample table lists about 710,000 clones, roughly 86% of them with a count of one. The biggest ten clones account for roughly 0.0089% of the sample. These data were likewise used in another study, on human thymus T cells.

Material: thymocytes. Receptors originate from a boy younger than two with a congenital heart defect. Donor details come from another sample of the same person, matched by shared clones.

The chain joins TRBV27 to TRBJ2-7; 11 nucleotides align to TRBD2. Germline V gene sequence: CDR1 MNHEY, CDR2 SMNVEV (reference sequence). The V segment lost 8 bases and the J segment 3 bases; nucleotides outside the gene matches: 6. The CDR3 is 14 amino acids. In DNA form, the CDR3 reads TGTGCCAGCGGAGTTCTAGCGGGAGGCTACGAGCAGTACTTC. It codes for CASGVLAGGYEQYF.

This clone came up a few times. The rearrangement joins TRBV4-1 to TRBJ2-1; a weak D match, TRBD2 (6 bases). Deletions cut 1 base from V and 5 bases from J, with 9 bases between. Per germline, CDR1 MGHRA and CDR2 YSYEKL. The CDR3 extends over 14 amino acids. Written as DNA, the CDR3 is TGCGCCAGCAGCCAAGTACTAGCCCACAATGAGCAGTTCTTC. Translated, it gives CASSQVLAHNEQFF.

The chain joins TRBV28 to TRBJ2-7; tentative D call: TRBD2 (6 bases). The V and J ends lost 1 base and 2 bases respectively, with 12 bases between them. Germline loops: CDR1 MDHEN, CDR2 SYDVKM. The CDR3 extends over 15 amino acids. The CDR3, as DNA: TGTGCCAGCAGTTTATTCGGCGGGGTTCCCTACGAGCAGTACTTC. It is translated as CASSLFGGVPYEQYF.